What follows are 23 T cell receptor beta chains derived from one specimen sequenced in a study of T cell repertoires in cytomegalovirus infection. TCRdb called the reads again in MiXCR, with one record for every CDR3 protein. The data hold fewer than 250,000 distinct CDR3 sequences, with over 9% observed a single time. Source material: PBMCs. Every receptor here comes from a human donor in good health (CMV status not recorded). Some clones in this sample may be carry-over from other donors' samples.

This clonotype has ten or more counts. V is TRBV4-3 and J is TRBJ2-6; unclear D gene. CDR1 and CDR2 (germline): LGHNA, YSLEER. Deletions cut 1 base from V and 0 bases from J, with 10 bases between. The CDR3 runs to 17 residues. CDR3 nucleotide sequence: TGCGCCAGCAGCCAAGCAAGTGTGCACTCTGGGGCCAACGTCCTGACTTTC. Protein: CASSQASVHSGANVLTF.

The V gene is TRBV29-1, the J gene TRBJ2-5; 10 nucleotides line up with TRBD1. Per germline, CDR1 SQVTM and CDR2 ANQGSEA. The CDR3 has 13 amino acids. With V trimmed by 7 bases and J by 8 bases, 10 bases remained unmatched. The CDR3 region is CSALGQGVETQYF. The CDR3 bases are TGCAGCGCCCTAGGACAGGGGGTAGAAACCCAGTACTTC.

This rearrangement joins TRBV20-1 to TRBJ1-6, with D unclear. The CDR3 length is 15 residues. Germline V gene sequence: CDR1 DFQATT, CDR2 SNEGSKA (reference sequence). V lost 0 bases and J lost 3, with 9 bases in between. CDR3 in DNA: TGCAGTGCTAGAGATCCTAAGGACTATAATTCACCCCTCCACTTT. It encodes CSARDPKDYNSPLHF.

The rearrangement uses TRBV12-5 and TRBJ1-1, with unresolved D. CDR3 length: 14 amino acids. Germline V lookup: CDR1 LGHNT, CDR2 FRNRAP. Trimming removed 2 bases from V and 3 bases from J, with 10 bases in between. The CDR3 spells CASGLKGSDTEAFF. The CDR3 DNA reads as TGTGCTAGTGGTTTGAAGGGCTCGGACACTGAAGCTTTCTTT.

This clonotype was observed at least ten times. The chain carries TRBV7-2 and TRBJ1-3; D is uncertain. Trimming removed 5 bases from V and 0 bases from J, with 5 bases in between. From germline, CDR1 is SGHTA and CDR2 FQGNSA. The CDR3 runs to 13 residues. CDR3 sequence reads: CASSLPSGNTIYF. CDR3 nucleotides: TGTGCCAGCAGCCTCCCCTCTGGAAACACCATATATTTT.

V usage is TRBV19 and J usage is TRBJ2-1; the D is unclear. The germline CDR1 and CDR2 sequences are LNHDA and SQIVND (reference sequence). V lost 4 bases and J 5 bases, leaving 12 bases between the germline ends. CDR3 length equals 14 residues. CDR3 residues: CASSKLTAHNEQFF. CDR3 coding DNA: TGTGCCAGTAGTAAGCTGACGGCCCACAATGAGCAGTTCTTC.

This chain uses TRBV29-1 with TRBJ1-2; no definite D call. Germline-derived CDR1 and CDR2 are SQVTM and ANQGSEA. This CDR3 contains 13 residues. Trimming took off 4 bases at V and 0 bases at J, with 9 bases between the two ends. The CDR3 nucleotides read TGCAGCGTTGGAGAGGAGACTAACTATGGCTACACCTTC. It specifies CSVGEETNYGYTF.

This clonotype was seen a handful of times. The V and J genes are TRBV12-3 or TRBV12-4 and TRBJ1-2, with D unresolved. This CDR3 comprises 13 residues. V lost 6 bases to trimming and J lost 5 bases, with 13 bases between them. The CDR3 is CASSGTRRYGYTF. For the CDR3, the DNA is TGTGCCAGCAGCGGAACCCGAAGATATGGCTACACCTTC.

This clonotype was seen at least ten times. The chain employs TRBV7-9 and TRBJ2-1; D may be TRBD2 (6 bases). Trimming took off 4 bases at V and 7 bases at J, with 17 bases between the two ends. This CDR3 comprises 15 residues. The germline CDR1 and CDR2 sequences are SEHNR and FQNEAQ (reference sequence). The CDR3 protein is CASSWSGSFENEQFF. DNA of the CDR3: TGTGCCAGCAGCTGGTCCGGGAGTTTCGAGAATGAGCAGTTCTTC.

This clonotype was picked up many times. This chain joins TRBV5-4 and TRBJ2-5; the D is unclear. Germline CDR1 reads SGHNT; CDR2 reads YYREEE (reference sequence). The V gene lost 8 bases and the J gene lost 2 bases, with 16 bases spanning the gap. The CDR3 loop spans 14 amino acids. CDR3 amino acids: CASTPDLAQETQYF. Written as DNA, the CDR3 is TGTGCCAGTACCCCTGATCTGGCTCAAGAGACCCAGTACTTC.

In this sample, this clonotype turned up a few times. J is TRBJ2-2 and V is TRBV6-2 or TRBV6-3; D uncertain. The CDR3 contains 13 residues. The germline gives CDR1 MNHEY, CDR2 SVGEGT. Trimming took off 5 bases at V and 5 bases at J, with 9 bases between the two ends. The DNA of the CDR3 is TGTGCCAGCAGTAACCCCGGTACCGGGGAGCTGTTTTTT. Translation gives CASSNPGTGELFF.

This clonotype came up a few times. CDR3 loop: CSAGPSQDTQYF. The CDR3 region has the DNA TGCAGTGCAGGCCCCTCCCAAGATACGCAGTATTTT. The rearrangement joins TRBV20-1 to TRBJ2-3, with D unresolved. From germline, CDR1 is DFQATT and CDR2 SNEGSKA (reference sequence). Between the trimmed V and J ends, which lost 6 bases and 5 bases, there was a span of 12 bases. The CDR3 totals 12 residues.

This clonotype appeared many times. This chain links TRBV10-3 with TRBJ2-2; D is undetermined. The CDR3 is 16 amino acids. V shed 0 bases and J shed 0 bases, with 8 bases lying between them. CDR1 and CDR2 (germline): ENHRY, SYGVKD. CDR3: CAISESSGPNTGELFF. CDR3 DNA: TGTGCCATCAGTGAGTCGTCCGGGCCGAACACCGGGGAGCTGTTTTTT.

In this sample, this clonotype turned up many times. This chain uses TRBV7-8 with TRBJ2-2; 7 nucleotides agree with TRBD1. The CDR3 extends over 16 amino acids. With V trimmed by 5 bases and J by 7 bases, 13 bases remained unmatched. The germline V gene encodes CDR1 SGHVS and CDR2 FQNEAQ. As DNA, the CDR3 is TGTGCCAGCAGCCCACTTGACAGGGTCCGGGACGGGGAGCTGTTTTTT. It is translated as CASSPLDRVRDGELFF.

A word on this clonotype: The final CDR3 position lacks the conserved phenylalanine or tryptophan, pointing to a likely read error. The chain joins TRBV6-2 or TRBV6-3 to TRBJ2-5; a possible D gene is TRBD1 (5 bases). The germline V gene has CDR1 MNHEY and CDR2 SVGEGT. V was cut by 6 bases and J by 3 bases, with 11 bases left in between. The CDR3 totals 13 residues. CDR3 in amino acids: CASRSTAKETQYY. The CDR3 nucleotides are TGTGCCAGCAGATCGACAGCAAAAGAGACCCAGTACTAC.

This clonotype was found many times. J is TRBJ1-5 and V is TRBV7-2, with a possible D match to TRBD1 (5 bases). The germline V and J ends were trimmed by 3 bases and 7 bases, with 13 bases remaining between them. This CDR3 has 14 residues. Germline CDR1 SGHTA, CDR2 FQGNSA. In nucleotides, the CDR3 is TGTGCCAGCAGCTTGGACATATCCAGCCAGCCCCAGCATTTT. It specifies CASSLDISSQPQHF.

V usage is TRBV7-9 and J usage is TRBJ1-3; no clear D. Germline V CDR1 and CDR2: SEHNR, FQNEAQ (reference sequence). V lost 4 bases to trimming and J lost 1 base, with 8 bases between them. The CDR3 consists of 14 residues. The CDR3 DNA follows: TGTGCCAGCAGCTCCCCTGAGTCTGGAAACACCATATATTTT. Protein sequence: CASSSPESGNTIYF.

The gene calls are TRBV4-3 and TRBJ2-7, with 10 bases fitting TRBD2. This CDR3 is built from 15 residues. Looked up from germline, CDR1 is LGHNA and CDR2 is YSLEER. V lost 1 base to trimming and J lost 3 bases; unmatched junction nucleotides: 3. The CDR3 reads CASSQGLAGVYEQYF. The DNA for the CDR3 is TGCGCCAGCAGCCAAGGGCTAGCGGGAGTCTACGAGCAGTACTTC.

The table lists this clonotype with many counts. The chain uses TRBV7-2 and TRBJ1-2; TRBD1 aligns across 12 bases. CDR1 and CDR2 (germline): SGHTA, FQGNSA. The CDR3 sequence is 15 residues long. Unmatched junction bases numbered 4, after V lost 4 bases and J lost 4 bases. The CDR3 protein is CASSSGQGALYGYTF. The CDR3, as DNA: TGTGCCAGCAGCTCGGGACAGGGGGCTCTCTATGGCTACACCTTC.

At least ten counts were recorded for this clonotype. The V call is TRBV7-2, the J call TRBJ2-1, with TRBD1 matching 9 bases. V dropped 5 bases and J dropped 5; count of bases not matched to a gene: 4. The CDR3 runs 14 residues. Germline loops: CDR1 SGHTA, CDR2 FQGNSA. The CDR3 sequence: CASSRWTGDNEQFF. In nucleotides, the CDR3 is TGTGCCAGCAGCCGTTGGACAGGGGACAATGAGCAGTTCTTC.

This clonotype has ten or more counts. The chain is built from TRBV7-2 and TRBJ2-1; D is unclear. The CDR3 spans 14 residues. V was trimmed by 2 bases and J by 14 bases, leaving 19 bases between them. Germline loops: CDR1 SGHTA, CDR2 FQGNSA. The CDR3 DNA sequence: TGTGCCAGCAGCTTAATTATCAGTCCGGTCGAGGAGTTCTTC. Translating gives CASSLIISPVEEFF. Full variable domain (rest looked up from reference TRBV7-2 and TRBJ2-1): GAGVSQSPSNKVTEKGKDVELRCDPISGHTALYWYRQSLGQGLEFLIYFQGNSAPDKSGLPSDRFSAERTGGSVSTLTIQRTQQEDSAVYLCASSLIISPVEEFFGPGTRLTVL.

This clonotype came up many times. The chain carries TRBV7-8 and TRBJ1-2, with D unresolved. V was cut by 2 bases and J by 3 bases, with 7 bases left in between. Germline CDR1 and CDR2: SGHVS and FQNEAQ. The CDR3 length is 13 residues. In nucleotides, the CDR3 is TGTGCCAGCAGCTTATCAGGTTACTATGGCTACACCTTC. Translated: CASSLSGYYGYTF.

With respect to this clonotype: A read error may explain this, as a much larger clone is one base away. The chain employs TRBV20-1 and TRBJ2-5; D unclear. CDR1 and CDR2 (germline): DFQATT, SNEGSKA (reference sequence). The CDR3 contains 14 residues. Trimming took off 5 bases at V and 5 bases at J, with 18 bases between the two ends. DNA of the CDR3: TGCAGTGCTGGGGTACAGCCTCTTGGGGAGACCCAGTACTTC. It yields the protein CSAGVQPLGETQYF.